This TCR beta chain was recorded in a study of blood T cell repertoires in COVID-19. Study at large: Donors in the United States, Italy and Spain gave samples during acute or convalescent COVID-19.

Sequencing was performed with immunoSEQ multiplex PCR; in TCRdb, only in-frame clones are kept and a portion is missing. Among more than 85,000 clones listed, 87% were seen once. Trimming at V came to 1 base and at J to 6 bases, leaving 1 base not matched to a gene. Germline CDR1 LGHNA, CDR2 YSLEER. The CDR3 is 13 amino acids. The sequence was collected from a human donor in a cohort sampled during active COVID-19. The sequenced material came from peripheral blood. The genes are TRBV4-3 and TRBJ1-1, with TRBD1 identical over 8 bases. The CDR3 loop is CASSQVTGAEAFF. DNA for the CDR3: TGCGCCAGCAGCCAAGTGACAGGGGCTGAAGCTTTCTTT.